This T cell receptor beta chain stems from a study of blood T cell repertoires in COVID-19. TCRdb's copy holds only in-frame clones and misses some; the assay was immunoSEQ multiplex PCR. There are 200,000 to 250,000 clones in the sample; 82% occur only once, and about 3.3% lies in the top ten. In terms of age and location, participants ranged from about 18 to 95 years and lived in about two dozen US areas. Sequencing used PBMCs or T cells enriched from blood (not recorded which). This sequence originates from a woman aged 60-70 years who had recovered from COVID-19.

This CDR3 reads CASSYRYRDGDEQYF. The CDR3 DNA sequence: TGTGCCAGCAGCTACCGTTACAGGGATGGCGACGAGCAGTACTTC. The chain carries TRBV9 and TRBJ2-7, with D possibly matching TRBD1 (6 bases). V was trimmed by 4 bases and J by 5 bases, leaving 19 bases between them. Per germline, CDR1 SGDLS and CDR2 YYNGEE. This CDR3 is built from 15 residues.